This T cell receptor beta chain was recorded in a study of cytomegalovirus exposure and HLA in healthy donors. Across the study: Prior work identified roughly 120 million unique TCR beta sequences in some 180 million T cells.

To note about this clone: The antigen is not known.

Researchers ran the PCR with 60 Vbeta and 13 Jbeta primers. Measured with immunoSEQ multiplex PCR; TCRdb has only the in-frame clones, and not every one. This repertoire shows some 110,000 clones, over 8% found once; its top ten account for around 3%. This CDR3 region has 16 residues. V lost 4 bases to trimming and J lost 4 bases; unmatched junction nucleotides: 7. Germline V lookup: CDR1 SGHAT, CDR2 FQNNGV. Whole-study results and caveats: After further analysis at a later stage, 16,951 TCR beta sequences were associated with HLA alleles at 0.05 false discovery rate.

This sequence originates from a man aged 25-45 years in good health and CMV-seronegative. This chain joins TRBV11-2 and TRBJ2-2, with 9 bases identical to TRBD2. Sequenced: PBMCs. CDR3 nucleotide sequence: TGTGCCAGCAGCTCCGGACTAGCGCGGGGCACCGGGGAGCTGTTTTTT. It encodes CASSSGLARGTGELFF.